The following is a T cell receptor (beta chain) sequence with its context. What it recognizes is unknown. Germline trimming cut 5 bases from V and 0 bases from J; bases unmatched to any gene: 8. The germline V gene has CDR1 LNHDA and CDR2 SQIVND (reference sequence). CDR3 length: 16 residues. Sorted T cells were CFSE-labeled and cultured 5 days with allogeneic regulatory or mature dendritic cells at 1:10. FACS sorted CD4+ or CD8+ T cells into CD45RA+ naive and CD45RO+ memory. The entry originates in a study of regulatory dendritic cells for organ transplantation. Study context: Dendritic cell cultures received LPS on day 6.

The method was immunoSEQ multiplex PCR; TCRdb's version includes in-frame clones alone and lacks a portion of them. The sample includes approximately 11,000 clones, 65% to 85% seen only once; the top ten take about 2.6%. Study results and caveats: Mature dendritic cells appeared to drive more memory CD8+ clonal expansion than regulatory ones. Naive T cells showed high diversity, memory cells less, memory CD8+ least.

The sequencing input was memory CD4+ T cells from blood cultured with regulatory dendritic cells. Subset meaning: CD45RO+ memory T cells. The TCR originated in a human donor in good health. The chain is built from TRBV19 and TRBJ1-1; TRBD1 matches at 8 bases. CDR3 loop: CASSSRTGKMNTEAFF. In DNA form, the CDR3 reads TGTGCCAGTAGTTCCCGGACAGGGAAAATGAACACTGAAGCTTTCTTT. The variable domain in full, with the rest retrieved from reference TRBV19 and TRBJ1-1, is DGGITQSPKYLFRKEGQNVTLSCEQNLNHDAMYWYRQDPGQGLRLIYYSQIVNDFQKGDIAEGYSVSREKKESFPLTVTSAQKNPTAFYLCASSSRTGKMNTEAFFGQGTRLTVV.